Below, one T cell receptor (beta chain) is given with its context. Per the original data handling: Amplification of reference gene primers provided the estimated nucleated cell counts. Sequencing was performed with immunoSEQ multiplex PCR; in TCRdb, only in-frame clones are kept and a portion is missing. The V and J calls and clone size were taken over from that table, and D and trimming were inferred from the DNA. Seen here are approximately 100,000 clones, over 75% observed once, and the top ten hold approximately 10%. Trimming at V came to 10 bases and at J to 6 bases, leaving 15 bases not matched to a gene. CDR3 length equals 15 residues. Per germline, CDR1 LNHDA and CDR2 SQIVND (reference sequence). The data were taken from a study of blood T cell repertoires in COVID-19. Study-level background: COVID-19 samples, acute and convalescent, were from the United States, Italy and Spain. T cells, B-cell-depleted T cells, or PBMCs supplied cDNA or gDNA.

This rearrangement joins TRBV19 to TRBJ2-7; 10 nucleotides line up with TRBD1. This clonotype was obtained from a woman in her twenties or thirties with acute or convalescent COVID-19. Sequenced input: peripheral blood. The CDR3 loop is CATKLAGTGVGEQYF. In nucleotides, the CDR3 is TGTGCCACCAAACTTGCCGGGACAGGGGTTGGCGAGCAGTACTTC.